This TCR beta chain was sequenced in a study of T cell repertoires in ileal Crohn's disease. Study-level information: At surgery, roughly 35% of patients smoked, with median disease duration 7.9 years.

Here immunoSEQ multiplex PCR was the method, and the copy in TCRdb shows in-frame clones only, minus some. In the table there are a few thousand clones, around 72% of which are singletons. Study findings and constraints: Active smokers at surgery had more clonal expansions than non-smokers.

Comments on this clone: What it recognizes is unknown.

The germline V and J ends were trimmed by 4 bases and 7 bases, with 14 bases remaining between them. CDR1 and CDR2 (germline): SNHLY, FYNNEI. The CDR3 is 14 residues long. The sequence came from an adult with Crohn's disease. The chain carries TRBV2 and TRBJ1-5, with D possibly matching TRBD1 (6 bases). Material for sequencing was ileal tissue. The CDR3 region has the DNA TGTGCCAGCAGTGTTTGGGGGCGCGGACAGCCCCAGCATTTT. This codes for CASSVWGRGQPQHF.